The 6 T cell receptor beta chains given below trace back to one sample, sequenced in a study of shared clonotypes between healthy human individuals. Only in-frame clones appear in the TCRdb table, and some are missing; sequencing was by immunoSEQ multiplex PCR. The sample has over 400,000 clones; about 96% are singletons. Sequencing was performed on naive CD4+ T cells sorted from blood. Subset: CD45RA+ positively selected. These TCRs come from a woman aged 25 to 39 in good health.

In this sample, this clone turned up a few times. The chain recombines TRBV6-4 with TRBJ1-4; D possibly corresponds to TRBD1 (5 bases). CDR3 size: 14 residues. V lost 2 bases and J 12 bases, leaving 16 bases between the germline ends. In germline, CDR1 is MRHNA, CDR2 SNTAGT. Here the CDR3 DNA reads TGTGCCAGCAGTGACAAGGCGGGTGTGGGGGAACTGTTTTTT. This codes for CASSDKAGVGELFF.

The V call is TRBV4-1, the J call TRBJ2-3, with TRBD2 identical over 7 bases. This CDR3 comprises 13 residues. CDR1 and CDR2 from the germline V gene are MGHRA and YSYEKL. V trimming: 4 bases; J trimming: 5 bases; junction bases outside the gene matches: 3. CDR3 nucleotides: TGCGCCAGCAGCCGAACTAGCGAAGATACGCAGTATTTT. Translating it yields CASSRTSEDTQYF.

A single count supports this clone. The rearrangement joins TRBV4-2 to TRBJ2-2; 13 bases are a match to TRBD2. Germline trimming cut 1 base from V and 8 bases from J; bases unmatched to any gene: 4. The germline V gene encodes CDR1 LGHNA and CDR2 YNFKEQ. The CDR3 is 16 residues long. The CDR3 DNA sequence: TGTGCCAGCAGCCAAGCACCGGGACTAGCGGGAGGGGAGCTGTTTTTT. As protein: CASSQAPGLAGGELFF.

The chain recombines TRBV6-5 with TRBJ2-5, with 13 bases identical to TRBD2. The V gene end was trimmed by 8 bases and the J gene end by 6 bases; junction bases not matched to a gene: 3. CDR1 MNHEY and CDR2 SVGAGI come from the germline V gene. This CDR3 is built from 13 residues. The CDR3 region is CASQLAGGQTQYF. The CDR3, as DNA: TGTGCCAGCCAACTAGCGGGAGGGCAGACCCAGTACTTC.

Here the CDR3 DNA reads TGTGCCAGCAGCTTAGGGGGAGATACGCAGTATTTT. It codes for CASSLGGDTQYF. The V call is TRBV11-1, the J call TRBJ2-3; D is unresolved. The CDR3 runs 12 residues. From germline, CDR1 is SGHAT and CDR2 FQDESV (reference sequence). V lost 1 base and J lost 5, with 4 bases in between.

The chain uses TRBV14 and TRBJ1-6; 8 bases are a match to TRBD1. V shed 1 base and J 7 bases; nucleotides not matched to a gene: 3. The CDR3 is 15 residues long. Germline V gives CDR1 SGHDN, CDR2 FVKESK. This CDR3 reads CASSQGDRRNSPLHF. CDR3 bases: TGTGCCAGCAGCCAAGGGGACAGGCGAAATTCACCCCTCCACTTT.